In this sample, the clone carrying this T cell receptor (beta chain) turned up once. In the authors' methods: Nucleated cell number was recorded as an estimate derived from reference gene primer amplification. Here immunoSEQ multiplex PCR was the method, and the copy in TCRdb shows in-frame clones only, minus some. That table supplies the V and J calls and clone size; D and trimming were determined from the DNA. The top ten clones hold more than 2% of a sample with about 360,000 clones, nearly 90% of them seen once. Participants' reported clinical history set cohort assignment. The data derive from a study of blood T cell repertoires in COVID-19. Study-wide context: COVID-19 samples, acute and convalescent, were from the United States, Italy and Spain.

CDR3 size: 13 residues. The V and J ends lost 1 base and 6 bases respectively, with 7 bases between them. The TCR comes from a woman in her 40s with acute COVID-19. The material sequenced was PBMCs or T cells enriched from blood (not recorded which). V and J are TRBV12-3 or TRBV12-4 and TRBJ1-5; D unresolved. CDR3 sequence (DNA): TGTGCCAGCAGTTTAGGGTCAGTTCAGCCCCAGCATTTT. Residues: CASSLGSVQPQHF.